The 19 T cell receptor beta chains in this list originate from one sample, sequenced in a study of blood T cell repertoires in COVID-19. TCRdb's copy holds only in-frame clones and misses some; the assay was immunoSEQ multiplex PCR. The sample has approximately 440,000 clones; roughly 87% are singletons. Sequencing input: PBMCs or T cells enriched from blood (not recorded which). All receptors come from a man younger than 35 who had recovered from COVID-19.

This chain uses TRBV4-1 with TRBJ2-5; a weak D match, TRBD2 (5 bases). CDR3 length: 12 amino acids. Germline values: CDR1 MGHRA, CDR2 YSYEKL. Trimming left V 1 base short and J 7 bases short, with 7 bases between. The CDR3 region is CASSQVEGTQYF. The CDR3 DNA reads TGCGCCAGCAGCCAAGTCGAGGGGACCCAGTACTTC.

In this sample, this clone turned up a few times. This CDR3 is CASEDRGLVYGYTF. The CDR3, as DNA: TGTGCCAGCGAGGACAGGGGACTAGTCTATGGCTACACCTTC. The chain recombines TRBV2 with TRBJ1-2, with TRBD1 identical over 9 bases. From germline, CDR1 is SNHLY and CDR2 FYNNEI. The CDR3 totals 14 residues. V shed 8 bases and J 4 bases; nucleotides not matched to a gene: 8.

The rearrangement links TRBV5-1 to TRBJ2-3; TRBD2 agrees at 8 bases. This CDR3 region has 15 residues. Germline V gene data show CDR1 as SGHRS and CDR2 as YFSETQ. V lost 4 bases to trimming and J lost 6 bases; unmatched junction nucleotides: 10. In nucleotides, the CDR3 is TGCGCCAGCAGCCCCGGAACGGGGGGGCCGGATACGCAGTATTTT. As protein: CASSPGTGGPDTQYF.

The CDR3 region is CASQGPPNYGYTF. CDR3 coding DNA: TGTGCCAGCCAGGGTCCTCCAAACTATGGCTACACCTTC. The rearrangement links TRBV19 to TRBJ1-2; perhaps TRBD1 as D (5 bases). There are 13 residues in the CDR3. Per germline, CDR1 LNHDA and CDR2 SQIVND (reference sequence). V lost 9 bases and J lost 2, with 13 bases in between.

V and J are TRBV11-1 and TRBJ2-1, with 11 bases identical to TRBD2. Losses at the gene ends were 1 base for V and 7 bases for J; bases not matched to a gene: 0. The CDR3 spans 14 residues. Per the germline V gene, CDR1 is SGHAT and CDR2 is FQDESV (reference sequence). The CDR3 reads CASSLGTSGNEQFF. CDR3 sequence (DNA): TGTGCCAGCAGCTTAGGGACTAGCGGGAATGAGCAGTTCTTC.

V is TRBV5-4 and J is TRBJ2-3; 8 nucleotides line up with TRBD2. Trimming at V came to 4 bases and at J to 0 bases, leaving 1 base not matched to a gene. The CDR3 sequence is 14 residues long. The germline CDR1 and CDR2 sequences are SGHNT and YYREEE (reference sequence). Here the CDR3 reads CASSTGGSTDTQYF. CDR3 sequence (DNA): TGTGCCAGCAGCACGGGGGGGAGCACAGATACGCAGTATTTT.

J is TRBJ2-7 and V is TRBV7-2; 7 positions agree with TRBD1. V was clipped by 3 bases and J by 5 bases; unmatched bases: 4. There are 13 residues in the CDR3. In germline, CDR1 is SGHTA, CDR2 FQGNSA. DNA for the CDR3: TGTGCCAGCAGCTTTCCCGGGACAGACGAGCAGTACTTC. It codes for CASSFPGTDEQYF.

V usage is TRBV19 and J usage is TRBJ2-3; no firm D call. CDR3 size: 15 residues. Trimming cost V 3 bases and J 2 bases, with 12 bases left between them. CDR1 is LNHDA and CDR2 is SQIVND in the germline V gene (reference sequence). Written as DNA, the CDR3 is TGTGCCAGTAGTATTAGTTTTCAGGCCACAGATACGCAGTATTTT. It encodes CASSISFQATDTQYF.

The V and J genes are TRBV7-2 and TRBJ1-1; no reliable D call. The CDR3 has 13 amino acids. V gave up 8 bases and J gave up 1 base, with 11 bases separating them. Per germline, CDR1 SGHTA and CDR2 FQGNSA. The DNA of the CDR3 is TGTGCCAGCTCCCGAGAGCCGAACACTGAAGCTTTCTTT. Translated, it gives CASSREPNTEAFF.

CDR3 amino acids: CASREGTSSSYEQYF. The CDR3 DNA reads as TGTGCCAGCAGGGAGGGGACGTCGAGCTCCTACGAGCAGTACTTC. The V call is TRBV6-5, the J call TRBJ2-7, with D possibly matching TRBD2 (6 bases). Germline-derived CDR1 and CDR2 are MNHEY and SVGAGI. The germline V and J ends were trimmed by 6 bases and 0 bases, with 15 bases remaining between them. The length of the CDR3 is 15 residues.

CDR3 amino acids: CASNHGGQNQPQHF. The CDR3, as DNA: TGTGCCAGCAACCACGGGGGGCAAAATCAGCCCCAGCATTTT. The rearrangement links TRBV7-9 to TRBJ1-5; a weak D match, TRBD1 (6 bases). CDR1 and CDR2 (germline): SEHNR, FQNEAQ (reference sequence). This CDR3 is 14 amino acids long. The V end lost 7 bases, the J end lost 4 bases, and 14 bases lay between the germline ends.

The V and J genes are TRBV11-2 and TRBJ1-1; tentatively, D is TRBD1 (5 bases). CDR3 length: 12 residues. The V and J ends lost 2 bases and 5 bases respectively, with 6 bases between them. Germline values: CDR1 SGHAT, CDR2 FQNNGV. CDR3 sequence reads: CASSLQGTEAFF. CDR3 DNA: TGTGCCAGCAGCTTACAGGGTACTGAAGCTTTCTTT.

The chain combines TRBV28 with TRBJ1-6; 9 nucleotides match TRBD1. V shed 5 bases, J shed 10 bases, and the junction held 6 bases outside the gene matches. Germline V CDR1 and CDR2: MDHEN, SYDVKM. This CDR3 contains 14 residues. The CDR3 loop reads CASSRTGEKSPLHF. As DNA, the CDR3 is TGTGCCAGCAGTCGGACAGGGGAGAAATCACCCCTCCACTTT.

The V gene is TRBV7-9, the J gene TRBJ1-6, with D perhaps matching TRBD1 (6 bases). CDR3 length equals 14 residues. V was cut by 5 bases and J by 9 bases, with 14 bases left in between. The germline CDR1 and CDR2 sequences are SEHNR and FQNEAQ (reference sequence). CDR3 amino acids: CASSHGQRGSPLHF. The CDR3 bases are TGTGCCAGCAGCCACGGACAGAGAGGTTCACCCCTCCACTTT.

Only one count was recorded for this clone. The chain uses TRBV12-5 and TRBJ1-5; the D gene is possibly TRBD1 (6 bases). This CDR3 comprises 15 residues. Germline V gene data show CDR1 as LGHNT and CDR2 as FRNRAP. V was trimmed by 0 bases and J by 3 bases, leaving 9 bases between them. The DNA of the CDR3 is TGTGCTAGTGGTTTGGTGACAGGCCTCAATCAGCCCCAGCATTTT. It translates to CASGLVTGLNQPQHF.

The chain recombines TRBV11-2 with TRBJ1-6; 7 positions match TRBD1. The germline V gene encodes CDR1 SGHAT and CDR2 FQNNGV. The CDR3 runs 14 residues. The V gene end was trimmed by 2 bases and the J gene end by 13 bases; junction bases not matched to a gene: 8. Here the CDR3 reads CASSLNRGAGPLHF. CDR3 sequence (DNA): TGTGCCAGCAGCTTAAACAGGGGCGCGGGTCCCCTCCACTTT.

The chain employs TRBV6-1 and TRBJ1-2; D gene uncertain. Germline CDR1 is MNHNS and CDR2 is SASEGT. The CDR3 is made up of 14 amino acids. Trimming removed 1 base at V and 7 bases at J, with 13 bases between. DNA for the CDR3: TGTGCCAGCAGTGAAGAATCCCAAAGAGGTGGCTACACCTTC. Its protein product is CASSEESQRGGYTF.

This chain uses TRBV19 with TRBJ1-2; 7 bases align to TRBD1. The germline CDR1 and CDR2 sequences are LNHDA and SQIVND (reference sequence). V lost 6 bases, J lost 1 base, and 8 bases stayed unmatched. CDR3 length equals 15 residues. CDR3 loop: CASREGAGSNYGYTF. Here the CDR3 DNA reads TGTGCCAGTAGGGAGGGGGCAGGGAGTAACTATGGCTACACCTTC.

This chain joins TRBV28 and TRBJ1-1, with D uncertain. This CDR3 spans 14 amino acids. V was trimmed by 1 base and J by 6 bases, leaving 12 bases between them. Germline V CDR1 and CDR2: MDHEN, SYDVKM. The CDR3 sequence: CASSLFGVRSEAFF. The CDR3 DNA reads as TGTGCCAGCAGTTTATTCGGGGTCAGGTCTGAAGCTTTCTTT.